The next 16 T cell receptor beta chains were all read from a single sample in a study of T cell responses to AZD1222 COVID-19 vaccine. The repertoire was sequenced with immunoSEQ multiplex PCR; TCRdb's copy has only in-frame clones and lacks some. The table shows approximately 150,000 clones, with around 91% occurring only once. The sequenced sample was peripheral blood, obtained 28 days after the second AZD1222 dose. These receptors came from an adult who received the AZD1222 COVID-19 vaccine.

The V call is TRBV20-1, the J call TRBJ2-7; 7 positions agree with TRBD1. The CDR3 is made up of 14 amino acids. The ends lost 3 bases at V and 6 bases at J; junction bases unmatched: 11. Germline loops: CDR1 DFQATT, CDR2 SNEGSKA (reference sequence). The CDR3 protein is CSASKGTVVGEQYF. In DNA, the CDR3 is TGCAGTGCTAGTAAAGGGACAGTCGTCGGCGAGCAGTACTTC.

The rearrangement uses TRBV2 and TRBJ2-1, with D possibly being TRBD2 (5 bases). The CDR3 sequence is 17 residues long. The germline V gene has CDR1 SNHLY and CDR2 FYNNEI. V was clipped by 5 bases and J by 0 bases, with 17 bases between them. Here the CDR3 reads CASSINGIRSSYNEQFF. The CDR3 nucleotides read TGTGCCAGCAGTATTAACGGGATTCGTAGCTCCTACAATGAGCAGTTCTTC.

DNA for the CDR3: TGTGCCTGGAGTCAGGGGGGTGAAAAACTGTTTTTT. Translated: CAWSQGGEKLFF. This chain links TRBV30 with TRBJ1-4; 7 nucleotides match TRBD1. V gave up 2 bases and J gave up 7 bases; unmatched junction bases: 1. The length of the CDR3 is 12 residues. The V gene's germline CDR1 is GTSNPN and CDR2 SVGIG (reference sequence).

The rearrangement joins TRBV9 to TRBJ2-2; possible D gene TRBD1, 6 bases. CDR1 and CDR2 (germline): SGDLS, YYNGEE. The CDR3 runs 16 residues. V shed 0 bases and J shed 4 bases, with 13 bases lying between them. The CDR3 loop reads CASSVEVGAGTGELFF. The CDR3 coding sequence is TGTGCCAGCAGCGTAGAGGTGGGGGCGGGCACCGGGGAGCTGTTTTTT.

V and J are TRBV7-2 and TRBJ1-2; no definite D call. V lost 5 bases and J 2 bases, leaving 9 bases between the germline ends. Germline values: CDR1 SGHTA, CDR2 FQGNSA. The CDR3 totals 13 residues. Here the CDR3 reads CASSPTLNYGYTF. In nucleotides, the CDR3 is TGTGCCAGCAGCCCAACACTAAACTATGGCTACACCTTC.

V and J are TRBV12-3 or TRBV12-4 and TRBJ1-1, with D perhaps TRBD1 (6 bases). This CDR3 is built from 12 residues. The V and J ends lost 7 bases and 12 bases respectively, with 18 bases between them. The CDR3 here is CASNLMGGRTFF. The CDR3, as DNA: TGTGCCAGCAATCTTATGGGGGGGCGGACTTTCTTT.

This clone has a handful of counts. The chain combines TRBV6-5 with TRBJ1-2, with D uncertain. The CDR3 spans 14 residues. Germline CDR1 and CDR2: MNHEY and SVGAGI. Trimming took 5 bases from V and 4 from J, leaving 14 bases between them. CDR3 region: CASSLTQDAYGYTF. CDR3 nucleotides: TGTGCCAGCAGTCTCACTCAGGATGCCTATGGCTACACCTTC.

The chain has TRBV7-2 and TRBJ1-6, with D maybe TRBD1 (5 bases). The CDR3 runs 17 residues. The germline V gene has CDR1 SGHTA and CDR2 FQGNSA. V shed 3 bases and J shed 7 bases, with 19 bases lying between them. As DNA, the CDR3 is TGTGCCAGCAGCTTTTTTTCGTCACAGGCGGAAAATTCACCCCTCCACTTT. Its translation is CASSFFSSQAENSPLHF.

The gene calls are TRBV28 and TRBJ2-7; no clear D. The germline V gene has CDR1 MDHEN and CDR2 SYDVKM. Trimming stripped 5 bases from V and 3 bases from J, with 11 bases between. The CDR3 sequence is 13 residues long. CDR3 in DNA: TGTGCCAGCAGTAGTACCCCAGACTACGAGCAGTACTTC. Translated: CASSSTPDYEQYF.

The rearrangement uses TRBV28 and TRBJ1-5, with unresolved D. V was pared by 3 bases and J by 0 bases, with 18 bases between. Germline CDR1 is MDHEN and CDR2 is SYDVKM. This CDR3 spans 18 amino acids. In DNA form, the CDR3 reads TGTGCCAGCAGTTTGAATCTTGGCAGACGTGATAGCAATCAGCCCCAGCATTTT. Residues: CASSLNLGRRDSNQPQHF.

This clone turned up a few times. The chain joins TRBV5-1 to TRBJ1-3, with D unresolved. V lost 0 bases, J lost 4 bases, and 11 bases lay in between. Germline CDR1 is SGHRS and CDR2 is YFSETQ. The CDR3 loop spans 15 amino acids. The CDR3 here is CASSLADTPGNTIYF. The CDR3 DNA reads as TGCGCCAGCAGCTTGGCCGATACCCCGGGAAACACCATATATTTT.

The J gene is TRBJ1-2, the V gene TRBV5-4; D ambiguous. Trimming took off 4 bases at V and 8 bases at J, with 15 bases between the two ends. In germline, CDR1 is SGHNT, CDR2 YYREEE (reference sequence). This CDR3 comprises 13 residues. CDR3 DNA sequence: TGTGCCAGCAGCCCCGGAACGGGGAACGGCTACACCTTC. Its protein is CASSPGTGNGYTF.

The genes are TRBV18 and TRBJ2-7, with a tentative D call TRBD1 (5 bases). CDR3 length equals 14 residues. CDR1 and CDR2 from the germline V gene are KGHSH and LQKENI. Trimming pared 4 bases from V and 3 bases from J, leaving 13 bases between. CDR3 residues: CASSQGVLGYEQYF. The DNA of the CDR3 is TGTGCCAGCTCACAAGGGGTTTTGGGCTACGAGCAGTACTTC. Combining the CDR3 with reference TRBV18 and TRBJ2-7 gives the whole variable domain NAGVMQNPRHLVRRRGQEARLRCSPMKGHSHVYWYRQLPEEGLKFMVYLQKENIIDESGMPKERFSAEFPKEGPSILRIQQVVRGDSAAYFCASSQGVLGYEQYFGPGTRLTVT.

Here the CDR3 reads CASSQEGGGRAPYGYTF. The CDR3 DNA follows: TGTGCCAGCAGCCAAGAAGGCGGAGGCAGGGCCCCCTATGGCTACACCTTC. The chain has TRBV3-1 (or the pseudogene TRBV3-2) and TRBJ1-2; weak D call: TRBD1 (5 bases). CDR3 size: 17 residues. Germline CDR1 LGHDT, CDR2 YNNKEL (reference sequence). V lost 0 bases to trimming and J lost 4 bases, with 18 bases between them.

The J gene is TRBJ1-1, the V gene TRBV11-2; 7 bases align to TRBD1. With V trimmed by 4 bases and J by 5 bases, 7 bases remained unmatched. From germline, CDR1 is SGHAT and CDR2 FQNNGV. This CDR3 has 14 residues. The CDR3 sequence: CASSSRGLMTEAFF. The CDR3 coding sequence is TGTGCCAGCAGCTCAAGGGGGCTTATGACTGAAGCTTTCTTT.

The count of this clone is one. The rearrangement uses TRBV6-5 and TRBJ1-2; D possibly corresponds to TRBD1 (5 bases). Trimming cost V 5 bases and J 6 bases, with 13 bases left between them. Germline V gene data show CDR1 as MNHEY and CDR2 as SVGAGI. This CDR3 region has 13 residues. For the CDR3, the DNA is TGTGCCAGCAGTAACGGGGCGAGGGATGGCTACACCTTC. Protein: CASSNGARDGYTF.